Shown below are 27 T cell receptor beta chains from a single sample sequenced in a study of cytomegalovirus exposure and HLA in healthy donors. PCR amplification relied on 60 Vbeta primers (plus 13 Jbeta primers). Only in-frame clones appear in the TCRdb table, and some are missing; sequencing was by immunoSEQ multiplex PCR. The sample shows over 200,000 clones, 82% of them seen only once. Source material: PBMCs. Receptors were obtained from a woman aged 40 to 50 in good health and CMV-seropositive.

This chain uses TRBV19 with TRBJ1-1; a possible D gene is TRBD1 (6 bases). CDR3 length: 13 residues. V lost 9 bases and J 0 bases, leaving 11 bases between the germline ends. CDR1 LNHDA and CDR2 SQIVND come from the germline V gene (reference sequence). This CDR3 reads CASMDRMNTEAFF. The CDR3 coding sequence is TGTGCCAGCATGGACAGAATGAACACTGAAGCTTTCTTT.

The chain has TRBV6-8 and TRBJ1-2; 9 bases are shared with TRBD1. The CDR3 consists of 12 residues. Germline lookup yields CDR1 MNHGY and CDR2 SAAAGT. V was clipped by 8 bases and J by 6 bases; unmatched bases: 4. The CDR3 loop reads CASGGTGNGYTF. CDR3 coding DNA: TGTGCCAGCGGGGGGACAGGGAATGGCTACACCTTC.

The rearrangement uses TRBV10-3 and TRBJ1-1, with 9 nucleotides matching TRBD1. V lost 6 bases and J lost 4; bases outside the gene matches: 6. Per germline, CDR1 ENHRY and CDR2 SYGVKD. The CDR3 length is 14 residues. The CDR3 loop is CAIREGTGLTEAFF. The CDR3 DNA is TGTGCCATCAGGGAAGGGACAGGGCTCACTGAAGCTTTCTTT.

This clone has only a few counts. This chain connects TRBV7-8 to TRBJ2-3, with 7 bases matching TRBD2. The ends lost 5 bases at V and 2 bases at J; junction bases unmatched: 7. The CDR3 is made up of 15 amino acids. The V gene's germline CDR1 is SGHVS and CDR2 FQNEAQ. The CDR3 region is CASSRAGDYTDTQYF. The CDR3 nucleotides are TGTGCCAGCAGCCGTGCGGGGGACTACACAGATACGCAGTATTTT.

The J gene is TRBJ1-1, the V gene TRBV5-1; no clear D. The CDR3 contains 14 residues. V shed 2 bases and J shed 0 bases, with 8 bases lying between them. CDR1 and CDR2 from the germline V gene are SGHRS and YFSETQ. CDR3: CASSLDGMNTEAFF. The CDR3 nucleotides read TGCGCCAGCAGCTTAGACGGGATGAACACTGAAGCTTTCTTT. The full variable domain, with the rest looked up from reference TRBV5-1 and TRBJ1-1, is KAGVTQTPRYLIKTRGQQVTLSCSPISGHRSVSWYQQTPGQGLQFLFEYFSETQRNKGNFPGRFSGRQFSNSRSEMNVSTLELGDSALYLCASSLDGMNTEAFFGQGTRLTVV.

The chain recombines TRBV5-6 with TRBJ2-2, with 12 bases fitting TRBD2. With 7 bases clipped from V and 4 bases from J, the junction kept 8 bases outside the gene matches. The CDR3 runs 16 residues. Germline V gene lookup returns CDR1 SGHDT and CDR2 YYEEEE. CDR3 protein: CASGAGLAGITGELFF. The CDR3 DNA is TGTGCCAGCGGTGCCGGACTAGCGGGAATCACCGGGGAGCTGTTTTTT.

The chain links TRBV9 to TRBJ1-1; no reliable D call. Germline assignment: CDR1 SGDLS and CDR2 YYNGEE. The CDR3 covers 15 residues. V lost 1 base to trimming and J lost 4 bases, with 14 bases between them. The CDR3 is CASSVNLAGVTEAFF. Here the CDR3 DNA reads TGTGCCAGCAGCGTAAATTTGGCGGGAGTCACTGAAGCTTTCTTT.

The chain combines TRBV29-1 with TRBJ2-6; a weak D match, TRBD2 (7 bases). Germline CDR1 reads SQVTM; CDR2 reads ANQGSEA. CDR3 length: 15 amino acids. Trimming took off 6 bases at V and 0 bases at J, with 12 bases between the two ends. CDR3: CSVRGGGSGANVLTF. CDR3 coding DNA: TGCAGCGTGCGAGGGGGGGGCTCTGGGGCCAACGTCCTGACTTTC.

V gene TRBV30 combines with J gene TRBJ2-2, with D perhaps TRBD1 (5 bases). Germline V gene data show CDR1 as GTSNPN and CDR2 as SVGIG (reference sequence). The V end was cut by 5 bases, the J end by 6 bases, with 13 bases between. The CDR3 is made up of 13 amino acids. The CDR3 protein is CAWVQGSAGELFF. The CDR3 DNA reads TGTGCCTGGGTCCAGGGTTCGGCCGGGGAGCTGTTTTTT.

V is TRBV19 and J is TRBJ1-5; 7 bases match TRBD1. J lost 4 bases, V lost 0 bases, and 3 bases had no gene match. The CDR3 runs to 15 residues. From germline, CDR1 is LNHDA and CDR2 SQIVND (reference sequence). For the CDR3, the DNA is TGTGCCAGTAGTATAGAGACAGGGATTAATCAGCCCCAGCATTTT. Amino acids: CASSIETGINQPQHF.

The rearrangement links TRBV5-6 to TRBJ1-6, with 8 bases matching TRBD1. Germline loops: CDR1 SGHDT, CDR2 YYEEEE. V shed 0 bases, J shed 10 bases, and the junction held 6 bases outside the gene matches. The CDR3 is made up of 15 amino acids. CDR3 in DNA: TGTGCCAGCAGCTTGGATACAGGGGGGCTCTCACCCCTCCACTTT. This sequence encodes CASSLDTGGLSPLHF.

The rearrangement joins TRBV5-1 to TRBJ2-2; 12 bases line up with TRBD2. CDR3 length equals 18 residues. Germline trimming cut 3 bases from V and 0 bases from J; bases unmatched to any gene: 6. Per germline, CDR1 SGHRS and CDR2 YFSETQ. CDR3 sequence reads: CASSSRTSGTANTGELFF. In DNA, the CDR3 is TGCGCCAGCAGCTCCCGGACTAGCGGGACCGCGAACACCGGGGAGCTGTTTTTT.

J is TRBJ2-1 and V is TRBV4-1; maybe TRBD2 (5 bases). V gave up 2 bases and J gave up 0 bases, with 11 bases separating them. Germline CDR1 and CDR2: MGHRA and YSYEKL. This CDR3 is 16 amino acids long. CDR3 sequence (DNA): TGCGCCAGCAGCCAACCGGGGAAAAGCTCCTACAATGAGCAGTTCTTC. Its protein is CASSQPGKSSYNEQFF.

This clone was seen only a few times. J is TRBJ1-2 and V is TRBV4-3, with D possibly matching TRBD1 (5 bases). Germline V lookup: CDR1 LGHNA, CDR2 YSLEER. V was shortened by 1 base and J by 0 bases, with 12 bases between the two germline ends. The CDR3 loop spans 16 amino acids. CDR3 protein: CASSQGGGLTNYGYTF. The DNA of the CDR3 is TGCGCCAGCAGCCAAGGGGGGGGTTTGACTAACTATGGCTACACCTTC.

CDR3 nucleotide sequence: TGCGCCAGCAGCGTAAACAGGGGGCCGAACACCGGGGAGCTGTTTTTT. This translates into CASSVNRGPNTGELFF. V usage is TRBV5-1 and J usage is TRBJ2-2; 9 nucleotides agree with TRBD1. The germline V gene encodes CDR1 SGHRS and CDR2 YFSETQ. The trim removed 4 bases at V and 0 bases at J, leaving 4 bases unmatched. There are 16 residues in the CDR3.

The chain links TRBV12-5 to TRBJ2-1; 8 nucleotides line up with TRBD1. The CDR3 is made up of 13 amino acids. J was trimmed by 7 bases and V by 6 bases; bases with no gene match: 5. Per germline, CDR1 LGHNT and CDR2 FRNRAP. The CDR3 sequence: CASGSDRDNEQFF. The DNA of the CDR3 is TGTGCTAGTGGCTCGGACAGGGATAATGAGCAGTTCTTC. Using reference TRBV12-5 and TRBJ2-1 for the parts outside the CDR3, the full variable domain is DARVTQTPRHKVTEMGQEVTMRCQPILGHNTVFWYRQTMMQGLELLAYFRNRAPLDDSGMPKDRFSAEMPDATLATLKIQPSEPRDSAVYFCASGSDRDNEQFFGPGTRLTVL.

CDR3 region: CASSQTGSETQYF. CDR3 DNA sequence: TGTGCCAGCAGCCAGACAGGGTCTGAGACCCAGTACTTC. V usage is TRBV7-6 and J usage is TRBJ2-5; the match to TRBD1 covers 7 bases. After removal of 5 bases from V and 5 bases from J, the junction contained 5 bases not matched to a gene. Germline CDR1 is SGHVS and CDR2 is FNYEAQ. CDR3 size: 13 residues.

This clone occurred a few times. The V and J genes are TRBV2 and TRBJ2-6; D might be TRBD2 (5 bases). The V gene lost 8 bases and the J gene lost 4 bases, with 15 bases spanning the gap. CDR3 length: 15 amino acids. CDR1 SNHLY and CDR2 FYNNEI come from the germline V gene. The CDR3 loop reads CASGGLTTGANVLTF. The CDR3 nucleotides read TGTGCCAGCGGCGGACTTACGACCGGGGCCAACGTCCTGACTTTC.

The rearrangement links TRBV30 to TRBJ1-2; D gene ambiguous. CDR1 GTSNPN and CDR2 SVGIG come from the germline V gene (reference sequence). The CDR3 has 14 amino acids. V was shortened by 0 bases and J by 1 base, with 9 bases between the two germline ends. The CDR3 bases are TGTGCCTGGAGTGTCACTCGTCATAACTATGGCTACACCTTC. As protein: CAWSVTRHNYGYTF. Variable domain in full (rest from reference TRBV30 and TRBJ1-2): SQTIHQWPATLVQPVGSPLSLECTVEGTSNPNLYWYRQAAGRGLQLLFYSVGIGQISSEVPQNLSASRPQDRQFILSSKKLLLSDSGFYLCAWSVTRHNYGYTFGSGTRLTVV.

In its sample, this clone was seen a few times. The CDR3 DNA reads as TGCAGCGTTAAGTACGAGGGTGTTGAAAAACTGTTTTTT. This codes for CSVKYEGVEKLFF. This chain links TRBV29-1 with TRBJ1-4; D gene uncertain. The CDR3 extends over 13 amino acids. Per germline, CDR1 SQVTM and CDR2 ANQGSEA. V lost 5 bases to trimming and J lost 7 bases, with 14 bases between them.

The chain combines TRBV12-5 with TRBJ1-2, with a possible D match to TRBD1 (6 bases). The CDR3 runs 13 residues. V lost 1 base and J 7 bases, leaving 10 bases between the germline ends. Germline values: CDR1 LGHNT, CDR2 FRNRAP. CDR3 loop: CASGLEQGSGYTF. CDR3 bases: TGTGCTAGTGGTTTGGAACAGGGTTCTGGCTACACCTTC.

The CDR3 loop is CASSLGGGPYGYTF. The DNA for the CDR3 is TGTGCCAGCAGCTTGGGCGGAGGACCCTATGGCTACACCTTC. The chain links TRBV5-4 to TRBJ1-2, with D hard to call. Looked up from germline, CDR1 is SGHNT and CDR2 is YYREEE (reference sequence). The CDR3 is 14 residues long. V was shortened by 0 bases and J by 4 bases, with 10 bases between the two germline ends.

The chain joins TRBV30 to TRBJ1-3, with 7 bases lining up with TRBD1. There are 15 residues in the CDR3. The germline CDR1 and CDR2 sequences are GTSNPN and SVGIG (reference sequence). V lost 1 base, J lost 0 bases, and 3 bases stayed unmatched. Here the CDR3 reads CAWSAGQSSGNTIYF. The CDR3 nucleotides read TGTGCCTGGAGTGCGGGACAGAGCTCTGGAAACACCATATATTTT. Together with reference TRBV30 and TRBJ1-3, the CDR3 gives the full variable domain: SQTIHQWPATLVQPVGSPLSLECTVEGTSNPNLYWYRQAAGRGLQLLFYSVGIGQISSEVPQNLSASRPQDRQFILSSKKLLLSDSGFYLCAWSAGQSSGNTIYFGEGSWLTVV.

The rearrangement uses TRBV5-1 and TRBJ2-3; a possible D gene is TRBD1 (5 bases). The germline V gene encodes CDR1 SGHRS and CDR2 YFSETQ. V was shortened by 2 bases and J by 6 bases, with 13 bases between the two germline ends. CDR3 length: 14 residues. The CDR3 loop reads CASSLISGIDTQYF. CDR3 nucleotide sequence: TGCGCCAGCAGCTTAATATCAGGGATTGATACGCAGTATTTT.

The V call is TRBV30, the J call TRBJ2-7, with TRBD2 as a possible D gene (5 bases). CDR1 is GTSNPN, CDR2 SVGIG, per germline (reference sequence). V was pared by 0 bases and J by 7 bases, with 10 bases between. CDR3 length equals 12 residues. The CDR3 reads CAWSVRVGEQYF. As DNA, the CDR3 is TGTGCCTGGAGTGTGAGGGTCGGGGAGCAGTACTTC.

The CDR3 reads CASQRDLYNEQFF. The CDR3 DNA is TGTGCCAGCCAACGGGACTTATACAATGAGCAGTTCTTC. V gene TRBV7-9 combines with J gene TRBJ2-1; D may be TRBD2 (6 bases). CDR3 size: 13 residues. Germline lookup yields CDR1 SEHNR and CDR2 FQNEAQ (reference sequence). The ends were cut back, 8 bases at V and 4 bases at J, with 12 bases in the middle.

The V and J genes are TRBV29-1 and TRBJ1-1; D is ambiguous. The V end was cut by 8 bases, the J end by 3 bases, with 16 bases between. The CDR3 is 13 amino acids. The germline V gene encodes CDR1 SQVTM and CDR2 ANQGSEA. In nucleotides, the CDR3 is TGCAGCCTAAAGATCGGAGGAGACACTGAAGCTTTCTTT. It translates to CSLKIGGDTEAFF.